These 20 T cell receptor beta chains were all obtained from the same sample, sequenced in a study of neurological immune-mediated disorders. One entry per CDR3 protein results from TCRdb running MiXCR on the 5' RACE reads. The sample records 15,000 to 20,000 distinct CDR3 sequences, 25% to 30% being singletons. What was sequenced was PBMCs. The receptors come from a man over 45 with HTLV-1-associated myelopathy (HAM/TSP).

This clonotype was seen ten or more times. The V gene is TRBV7-9, the J gene TRBJ2-1; no clear D. The length of the CDR3 is 12 residues. Germline V gene lookup returns CDR1 SEHNR and CDR2 FQNEAQ (reference sequence). With 5 bases removed from V and 5 bases from J, the gap between germline ends came to 7 bases. The CDR3 is CASSPQHNEQFF. CDR3 nucleotide sequence: TGTGCCAGCAGCCCCCAGCACAATGAGCAGTTCTTC.

The rearrangement links TRBV6-1 to TRBJ1-4; TRBD1 might be the D (5 bases). The CDR3 spans 14 residues. The V end lost 6 bases, the J end lost 8 bases, and 16 bases lay between the germline ends. Germline lookup yields CDR1 MNHNS and CDR2 SASEGT. In nucleotides, the CDR3 is TGTGCCAGCAGCGGGACGGCGGGATGGGAAAAACTGTTTTTT. Translating gives CASSGTAGWEKLFF.

This clonotype came up a few times. This sequence joins TRBV10-3 and TRBJ2-6, with TRBD2 as a possible D gene (5 bases). The CDR3 runs 15 residues. Germline values: CDR1 ENHRY, CDR2 SYGVKD. With 6 bases removed from V and 4 bases from J, the gap between germline ends came to 13 bases. The CDR3 spells CAISGRSSGANVLTF. The CDR3 nucleotides are TGTGCCATCAGCGGTCGTTCTAGCGGGGCCAACGTCCTGACTTTC.

This chain joins TRBV20-1 and TRBJ1-2; no firm D call. Germline V gene sequence: CDR1 DFQATT, CDR2 SNEGSKA (reference sequence). V shed 7 bases and J shed 1 base, with 10 bases lying between them. The CDR3 extends over 12 amino acids. The CDR3 coding sequence is TGCAGTGGGCAGGTCCTTAACTATGGCTACACCTTC. Its protein is CSGQVLNYGYTF.

The gene calls are TRBV20-1 and TRBJ2-1, with a possible D match to TRBD2 (5 bases). From germline, CDR1 is DFQATT and CDR2 SNEGSKA (reference sequence). This CDR3 has 12 amino acids. Trimming removed 3 bases from V and 8 bases from J, with 11 bases in between. DNA of the CDR3: TGCAGTGCTAGCGGGGTAGCCCATGAGCAGTTCTTC. Its translation: CSASGVAHEQFF.

The gene calls are TRBV6-6 and TRBJ1-5, with 9 bases identical to TRBD1. Germline CDR1 reads MNHNY; CDR2 reads SVGAGI (reference sequence). The ends lost 4 bases at V and 6 bases at J; junction bases unmatched: 4. The CDR3 spans 14 residues. This chain's CDR3 is CASSFGQGPQPQHF. The CDR3 nucleotides read TGTGCCAGCAGTTTTGGACAGGGGCCTCAGCCCCAGCATTTT.

The rearrangement joins TRBV29-1 to TRBJ2-3; D is tentatively TRBD1 or TRBD2 (5 bases each). V was cut by 6 bases and J by 2 bases, with 12 bases left in between. Germline lookup yields CDR1 SQVTM and CDR2 ANQGSEA. This CDR3 region has 13 residues. CDR3: CSVSRDLTDTQYF. CDR3 DNA: TGCAGCGTCTCTCGGGACCTCACAGATACGCAGTATTTT.

This clonotype was seen a handful of times. The genes are TRBV5-4 and TRBJ2-5, with TRBD2 matching 8 bases. Unmatched junction bases numbered 3, after V lost 0 bases and J lost 5 bases. Germline V gene sequence: CDR1 SGHNT, CDR2 YYREEE (reference sequence). The CDR3 spans 14 residues. CDR3 sequence: CASSLGERGETQYF. CDR3 nucleotides: TGTGCCAGCAGCTTGGGAGAGCGGGGGGAGACCCAGTACTTC.

J is TRBJ2-1 and V is TRBV5-1, with TRBD1 matching 10 bases. Germline-derived CDR1 and CDR2 are SGHRS and YFSETQ. V shed 2 bases, J shed 2 bases, and the junction held 1 base outside the gene matches. The CDR3 has 15 residues. The CDR3 loop reads CASSFGTGAYNEQFF. For the CDR3, the DNA is TGCGCCAGCAGCTTTGGGACAGGGGCCTACAATGAGCAGTTCTTC.

This clonotype was observed a few times. This chain joins TRBV5-5 and TRBJ2-7; TRBD1 agrees at 9 bases. The V segment lost 6 bases and the J segment 3 bases; nucleotides outside the gene matches: 10. The germline V gene has CDR1 SGHKS and CDR2 YYEKEE (reference sequence). The CDR3 extends over 15 amino acids. CDR3 DNA: TGTGCCAGCACCCCGACAGGGGGTACCCTCTACGAGCAGTACTTC. Residues: CASTPTGGTLYEQYF.

The table lists this clonotype with a few counts. This chain joins TRBV29-1 and TRBJ2-7; 10 bases are shared with TRBD2. The germline gives CDR1 SQVTM, CDR2 ANQGSEA. V shed 1 base and J 1 base; nucleotides not matched to a gene: 10. The CDR3 is 17 amino acids. CDR3 sequence (DNA): TGCAGCGTTGAAGGCCTAGCGGGGGCCTCGGGTTCCTACGAGCAGTACTTC. Its translation: CSVEGLAGASGSYEQYF.

CDR3 in amino acids: CASSLQGQRTDTQYF. The CDR3 DNA reads TGTGCCAGCAGCTTACAGGGCCAACGCACAGATACGCAGTATTTT. The chain carries TRBV7-3 and TRBJ2-3; maybe TRBD1 (5 bases). CDR1 is SGHTA and CDR2 is FQGTGA in the germline V gene. This CDR3 comprises 15 residues. Trimming took 2 bases from V and 1 from J, leaving 10 bases between them.

This clonotype was counted only a few times. This chain uses TRBV20-1 with TRBJ1-5, with D unresolved. The CDR3 length is 13 residues. Trimming removed 3 bases from V and 6 bases from J, with 12 bases in between. Germline lookup yields CDR1 DFQATT and CDR2 SNEGSKA (reference sequence). The CDR3 bases are TGCAGTGCTAGTAACGGTTCTCCTCAGCCCCAGCATTTT. It specifies CSASNGSPQPQHF.

V and J are TRBV5-4 and TRBJ2-7; D is uncertain. The CDR3 runs 13 residues. Germline loops: CDR1 SGHNT, CDR2 YYREEE (reference sequence). Trimming removed 2 bases from V and 1 base from J, with 7 bases in between. The CDR3 protein is CASSFPGSYEQYF. CDR3 sequence (DNA): TGTGCCAGCAGCTTTCCAGGTTCCTACGAGCAGTACTTC.

The chain combines TRBV20-1 with TRBJ2-1, with D possibly matching TRBD1 (8 bases). From germline, CDR1 is DFQATT and CDR2 SNEGSKA (reference sequence). This CDR3 region has 18 residues. Trimming left V 0 bases short and J 1 base short, with 19 bases between. The CDR3 reads CSARDRGAGTGSYNEQFF. Written as DNA, the CDR3 is TGCAGTGCTAGAGATCGGGGGGCTGGGACAGGATCCTACAATGAGCAGTTCTTC.

This clonotype has at least ten counts. This sequence joins TRBV5-1 and TRBJ2-6; possibly TRBD1 for D (6 bases). The CDR3 covers 17 residues. Trimming cost V 0 bases and J 1 base, with 11 bases left between them. Germline V CDR1 and CDR2: SGHRS, YFSETQ. As DNA, the CDR3 is TGCGCCAGCAGCTTGGCAATGGACAGTTCTGGGGCCAACGTCCTGACTTTC. As protein: CASSLAMDSSGANVLTF.

This clonotype has a count of ten or more. The chain employs TRBV4-1 and TRBJ2-1; TRBD2 is a possible D gene (6 bases). Germline lookup yields CDR1 MGHRA and CDR2 YSYEKL. V was pared by 0 bases and J by 2 bases, with 8 bases between. The CDR3 has 15 amino acids. The CDR3 is CASSQDGRPYNEQFF. The CDR3, as DNA: TGCGCCAGCAGCCAAGACGGGAGACCCTACAATGAGCAGTTCTTC.

On this clonotype: The junction departs from germline at one end; a sequencing error may be responsible. The genes are TRBV4-1 and TRBJ1-2; D call uncertain. Germline lookup yields CDR1 MGHRA and CDR2 YSYEKL. This CDR3 spans 14 amino acids. CDR3 DNA sequence: TGCGCCAGCAGACAAGGAGGGAGTCTTTATGGCTACACCTTC. Translated: CASRQGGSLYGYTF.

V usage is TRBV6-1 and J usage is TRBJ2-3; 10 bases are shared with TRBD2. Losses at the gene ends were 6 bases for V and 4 bases for J; bases not matched to a gene: 7. The CDR3 runs to 15 residues. The germline V gene has CDR1 MNHNS and CDR2 SASEGT. CDR3 sequence reads: CASRDQRGGPDTQYF. The CDR3 nucleotides are TGTGCCAGCAGGGACCAGCGGGGGGGCCCAGATACGCAGTATTTT.

This clonotype is deemed medium-sized. This chain joins TRBV6-5 and TRBJ2-3; 7 bases match TRBD2. Germline-derived CDR1 and CDR2 are MNHEY and SVGAGI. V gave up 5 bases and J gave up 2 bases; unmatched junction bases: 4. This CDR3 comprises 14 residues. Here the CDR3 reads CASSPGRSTDTQYF. In DNA form, the CDR3 reads TGTGCCAGCAGTCCCGGGAGGTCCACAGATACGCAGTATTTT.